This entry lists 31 T cell receptor beta chains sequenced from one sample in a study of blood T cell repertoires in COVID-19. Produced via immunoSEQ multiplex PCR; TCRdb's table is partial and in-frame only. The sample contains 200,000 to 250,000 clones, about 86% of which appear only once. Sequencing input: PBMCs or T cells enriched from blood (not recorded which). The receptors originated from a middle-aged woman with acute COVID-19.

The chain employs TRBV5-1 and TRBJ2-5; a weak D match, TRBD2 (7 bases). This CDR3 is 13 amino acids long. Trimming stripped 7 bases from V and 0 bases from J, with 10 bases between. Germline loops: CDR1 SGHRS, CDR2 YFSETQ. CDR3: CASAGADQETQYF. The CDR3 DNA reads as TGCGCCAGCGCGGGGGCAGACCAAGAGACCCAGTACTTC.

This clone was seen once. V is TRBV5-1 and J is TRBJ2-3; tentatively, D is TRBD2 (6 bases). V was shortened by 9 bases and J by 6 bases, with 17 bases between the two germline ends. This CDR3 contains 13 residues. Germline V gene lookup returns CDR1 SGHRS and CDR2 YFSETQ. CDR3 in amino acids: CATSPGVRDTQYF. CDR3 DNA sequence: TGCGCCACCTCACCGGGGGTGCGGGATACGCAGTATTTT. Filled out from reference TRBV5-1 and TRBJ2-3, the complete variable domain reads KAGVTQTPRYLIKTRGQQVTLSCSPISGHRSVSWYQQTPGQGLQFLFEYFSETQRNKGNFPGRFSGRQFSNSRSEMNVSTLELGDSALYLCATSPGVRDTQYFGPGTRLTVL.

This rearrangement joins TRBV14 to TRBJ2-7, with 11 bases aligning to TRBD2. This CDR3 comprises 14 residues. Germline V CDR1 and CDR2: SGHDN, FVKESK. V lost 6 bases, J lost 3 bases, and 4 bases stayed unmatched. The CDR3 protein is CASSEGLAVYEQYF. CDR3 bases: TGTGCCAGCAGTGAGGGACTAGCGGTCTACGAGCAGTACTTC.

The V gene is TRBV7-3, the J gene TRBJ2-2; a weak D match, TRBD1 (6 bases). CDR3 length: 14 amino acids. Trimming removed 5 bases at V and 2 bases at J, with 9 bases between. Germline assignment: CDR1 SGHTA and CDR2 FQGTGA. The CDR3 nucleotides read TGTGCCAGCAGCCGGGACACCAACACCGGGGAGCTGTTTTTT. It specifies CASSRDTNTGELFF.

The chain joins TRBV24-1 to TRBJ2-1; 10 bases line up with TRBD2. This CDR3 region has 15 residues. Germline loops: CDR1 KGHDR, CDR2 SFDVKD. V shed 9 bases and J 6 bases; nucleotides not matched to a gene: 10. CDR3 loop: CATAPTSGLFNEQFF. For the CDR3, the DNA is TGTGCCACCGCCCCGACTAGCGGGCTGTTCAATGAGCAGTTCTTC.

The V and J genes are TRBV7-9 and TRBJ2-7; TRBD1 aligns across 7 bases. The germline V gene has CDR1 SEHNR and CDR2 FQNEAQ (reference sequence). The CDR3 has 14 amino acids. J lost 3 bases, V lost 5 bases, and 7 bases had no gene match. The CDR3 protein is CASSRRDRVYEQYF. The DNA for the CDR3 is TGTGCCAGCAGCCGCCGGGACAGAGTCTACGAGCAGTACTTC.

This clone showed up many times. The V and J genes are TRBV28 and TRBJ2-3; D remains unclear. Looked up from germline, CDR1 is MDHEN and CDR2 is SYDVKM. The CDR3 covers 14 residues. Trimming cost V 2 bases and J 2 bases, with 8 bases left between them. The CDR3 DNA follows: TGTGCCAGCAGTTTAGGCCAGGACACAGATACGCAGTATTTT. Amino acid sequence: CASSLGQDTDTQYF.

The rearrangement uses TRBV5-6 and TRBJ1-4, with D possibly TRBD1 on 5 matching bases. CDR3 length: 16 residues. The V and J ends lost 4 bases and 2 bases respectively, with 15 bases between them. Looked up from germline, CDR1 is SGHDT and CDR2 is YYEEEE. The CDR3 bases are TGTGCCAGCAGCCCCTTGAAGGGGCGGACTAATGAAAAACTGTTTTTT. Translation gives CASSPLKGRTNEKLFF.

The V gene is TRBV14, the J gene TRBJ1-4; D perhaps matches TRBD1 (5 bases). The V gene's germline CDR1 is SGHDN and CDR2 FVKESK. This CDR3 comprises 14 residues. Trimming stripped 3 bases from V and 9 bases from J, with 14 bases between. Written as DNA, the CDR3 is TGTGCCAGCAGCCAGGGACTGCGTGGGCAAAAACTGTTTTTT. Its translation: CASSQGLRGQKLFF. Variable domain in full (rest from reference TRBV14 and TRBJ1-4): EAGVTQFPSHSVIEKGQTVTLRCDPISGHDNLYWYRRVMGKEIKFLLHFVKESKQDESGMPNNRFLAERTGGTYSTLKVQPAELEDSGVYFCASSQGLRGQKLFFGSGTQLSVL.

This clone was recorded a few times. The chain has TRBV29-1 and TRBJ1-5, with D possibly TRBD1 on 6 matching bases. The CDR3 has 13 amino acids. V dropped 6 bases and J dropped 7 bases, with 16 bases sitting between them. In germline, CDR1 is SQVTM, CDR2 ANQGSEA. The CDR3 is CSVNTGLGQPQHF. The CDR3 nucleotides read TGCAGCGTAAACACAGGGTTAGGGCAGCCCCAGCATTTT.

This rearrangement joins TRBV5-5 to TRBJ2-7; D unresolved. The CDR3 runs 14 residues. V was shortened by 0 bases and J by 0 bases, with 7 bases between the two germline ends. CDR1 and CDR2 from the germline V gene are SGHKS and YYEKEE (reference sequence). CDR3 in amino acids: CASSLEWASYEQYF. DNA for the CDR3: TGTGCCAGCAGCTTGGAGTGGGCCTCCTACGAGCAGTACTTC.

J is TRBJ2-1 and V is TRBV11-3; 9 bases map to TRBD2. The V and J ends lost 5 bases and 9 bases, in that order; junction bases with no gene match: 11. From germline, CDR1 is SGHNT and CDR2 YENEEA. The CDR3 runs 15 residues. The CDR3 DNA sequence: TGTGCCAGCAGCATAAGGACTAGCGCGAGACCTGAGCAGTTCTTC. It encodes CASSIRTSARPEQFF.

V and J are TRBV4-3 and TRBJ2-1, with 7 bases fitting TRBD2. This CDR3 is built from 15 residues. The J segment lost 3 bases and the V segment lost 1 base, leaving 3 bases of the junction unmatched. Germline CDR1 LGHNA, CDR2 YSLEER. CDR3 amino acids: CASSQGAGFYNEQFF. The CDR3 coding sequence is TGCGCCAGCAGCCAAGGAGCGGGGTTCTACAATGAGCAGTTCTTC.

The chain uses TRBV2 and TRBJ2-5; D gene ambiguous. CDR1 and CDR2 from the germline V gene are SNHLY and FYNNEI. The CDR3 is 11 residues long. Trimming took off 8 bases at V and 2 bases at J, with 6 bases between the two ends. CDR3 nucleotide sequence: TGTGCCAGCCTCGGTCAAGAGACCCAGTACTTC. Encoded protein: CASLGQETQYF. Variable domain in full (rest from reference TRBV2 and TRBJ2-5): EPEVTQTPSHQVTQMGQEVILRCVPISNHLYFYWYRQILGQKVEFLVSFYNNEISEKSEIFDDQFSVERPDGSNFTLKIRSTKLEDSAMYFCASLGQETQYFGPGTRLLVL.

This chain uses TRBV28 with TRBJ2-1; TRBD1 matches 7 bases. The CDR3 is 14 residues long. Germline CDR1 MDHEN, CDR2 SYDVKM. V was clipped by 6 bases and J by 6 bases; unmatched bases: 8. The CDR3 loop reads CASREYDRVNEQFF. The CDR3 DNA is TGTGCCAGCAGAGAATACGACAGGGTCAATGAGCAGTTCTTC.

The chain recombines TRBV5-8 with TRBJ1-5, with 8 bases fitting TRBD1. Germline CDR1 SGHTS, CDR2 YDEGEE. Germline trimming cut 4 bases from V and 7 bases from J; bases unmatched to any gene: 7. This CDR3 is built from 14 residues. CDR3 bases: TGTGCCAGCAGCAAAAGGACAGGGCGGCAGCCCCAGCATTTT. Amino acids: CASSKRTGRQPQHF.

This clone appeared once. The rearrangement links TRBV5-8 to TRBJ1-2; D possibly corresponds to TRBD1 (6 bases). V lost 5 bases to trimming and J lost 4 bases, with 12 bases between them. The CDR3 runs 13 residues. CDR1 is SGHTS, CDR2 YDEGEE, per germline. In DNA form, the CDR3 reads TGTGCCAGCAGGGCCAGGGGAAGCTATGGCTACACCTTC. It encodes CASRARGSYGYTF.

V gene TRBV4-2 combines with J gene TRBJ2-5; 8 nucleotides align to TRBD2. The CDR3 sequence is 17 residues long. With V trimmed by 0 bases and J by 1 base, 7 bases remained unmatched. Germline CDR1 and CDR2: LGHNA and YNFKEQ. DNA of the CDR3: TGTGCCAGCAGCCAAGAGAGGGGAAGCGGGGGCCAAGAGACCCAGTACTTC. Encoded protein: CASSQERGSGGQETQYF.

This clone was detected only once. The V and J genes are TRBV7-2 and TRBJ2-7; TRBD1 might be the D (6 bases). The V end lost 4 bases, the J end lost 2 bases, and 12 bases lay between the germline ends. CDR1 and CDR2 from the germline V gene are SGHTA and FQGNSA. The CDR3 has 14 residues. CDR3: CASSSRQAAYEQYF. CDR3 in DNA: TGTGCCAGCAGCTCCCGACAGGCTGCCTACGAGCAGTACTTC.

The chain links TRBV19 to TRBJ2-7; 8 bases map to TRBD1. This CDR3 is built from 15 residues. The trim removed 3 bases at V and 3 bases at J, leaving 7 bases unmatched. Germline V lookup: CDR1 LNHDA, CDR2 SQIVND (reference sequence). The CDR3 loop is CASSIGQGDLYEQYF. DNA of the CDR3: TGTGCCAGTAGTATTGGACAGGGCGACCTCTACGAGCAGTACTTC.

The chain links TRBV28 to TRBJ2-1; TRBD1 agrees at 7 bases. This CDR3 is built from 13 residues. The germline CDR1 and CDR2 sequences are MDHEN and SYDVKM. The trim removed 7 bases at V and 1 base at J, leaving 1 base unmatched. CDR3 nucleotides: TGTGCCAGCACCAGGGGGTCCTACAATGAGCAGTTCTTC. It is translated as CASTRGSYNEQFF.

The chain couples TRBV7-8 to TRBJ2-6; 7 nucleotides agree with TRBD2. CDR3 length equals 18 residues. V was pared by 5 bases and J by 2 bases, with 12 bases of the junction left unmatched. Germline CDR1 reads SGHVS; CDR2 reads FQNEAQ. This chain's CDR3 is CASSPSSGGRTGANVLTF. The CDR3 nucleotides are TGTGCCAGCAGCCCGTCTAGCGGCGGGAGAACTGGGGCCAACGTCCTGACTTTC.

Written as DNA, the CDR3 is TGTGCCAGCAGTACCTTCGAGGGTGAGAATGAGCAGTTCTTC. It codes for CASSTFEGENEQFF. This chain uses TRBV28 with TRBJ2-1, with D possibly being TRBD2 (5 bases). The V and J ends lost 5 bases and 7 bases respectively, with 15 bases between them. Germline assignment: CDR1 MDHEN and CDR2 SYDVKM. The CDR3 extends over 14 amino acids. The full variable domain, completed using reference TRBV28 and TRBJ2-1, is DVKVTQSSRYLVKRTGEKVFLECVQDMDHENMFWYRQDPGLGLRLIYFSYDVKMKEKGDIPEGYSVSREKKERFSLILESASTNQTSMYLCASSTFEGENEQFFGPGTRLTVL.

This clone has just one count. The rearrangement uses TRBV28 and TRBJ1-3, with D tentatively TRBD1 (5 bases). Germline V lookup: CDR1 MDHEN, CDR2 SYDVKM. The CDR3 totals 15 residues. Trimming cost V 5 bases and J 3 bases, with 14 bases left between them. This CDR3 reads CASSGPDSLGNTIYF. The DNA of the CDR3 is TGTGCCAGCAGTGGACCCGACAGCCTTGGAAACACCATATATTTT. Combining the CDR3 with reference TRBV28 and TRBJ1-3 gives the whole variable domain DVKVTQSSRYLVKRTGEKVFLECVQDMDHENMFWYRQDPGLGLRLIYFSYDVKMKEKGDIPEGYSVSREKKERFSLILESASTNQTSMYLCASSGPDSLGNTIYFGEGSWLTVV.

The chain couples TRBV28 to TRBJ2-7; weak D call: TRBD2 (5 bases). This CDR3 is 15 amino acids long. Germline V lookup: CDR1 MDHEN, CDR2 SYDVKM. The ends were cut back, 6 bases at V and 4 bases at J, with 19 bases in the middle. The chain's CDR3 is CASSMPGLGGYEQYF. In DNA, the CDR3 is TGTGCCAGCAGCATGCCCGGACTCGGAGGTTACGAGCAGTACTTC.

The V gene is TRBV7-2, the J gene TRBJ1-6; TRBD1 agrees at 7 bases. This CDR3 has 15 residues. Germline-derived CDR1 and CDR2 are SGHTA and FQGNSA. V lost 1 base and J lost 7; bases outside the gene matches: 4. The CDR3 sequence is CASSLVGQINSPLHF. The CDR3 DNA is TGTGCCAGCAGCTTAGTGGGACAGATCAATTCACCCCTCCACTTT.

The chain employs TRBV27 and TRBJ2-3; possible D gene TRBD1, 6 bases. V gave up 8 bases and J gave up 5 bases, with 26 bases separating them. Germline CDR1 is MNHEY and CDR2 is SMNVEV (reference sequence). The CDR3 extends over 17 amino acids. CDR3 protein: CASRHRGTGYDRDTQYF. The CDR3 nucleotides read TGTGCCAGCCGACATCGCGGTACAGGGTATGATCGAGATACGCAGTATTTT.

The genes are TRBV2 and TRBJ2-5; 13 nucleotides agree with TRBD2. This CDR3 comprises 14 residues. The V gene's germline CDR1 is SNHLY and CDR2 FYNNEI. V lost 9 bases to trimming and J lost 2 bases; unmatched junction nucleotides: 3. CDR3 in amino acids: CARRTSGSQETQYF. The CDR3 DNA follows: TGTGCCAGACGGACTAGCGGGAGTCAAGAGACCCAGTACTTC.

The rearrangement uses TRBV19 and TRBJ1-2; 10 bases are a match to TRBD1. Trimming removed 5 bases from V and 0 bases from J; junction bases left unmatched: 15. The CDR3 is 19 amino acids. Germline CDR1 reads LNHDA; CDR2 reads SQIVND (reference sequence). The CDR3 reads CASSPPPRDRGAANYGYTF. In DNA, the CDR3 is TGTGCCAGTAGTCCACCCCCCCGGGACAGGGGAGCAGCTAACTATGGCTACACCTTC.

The rearrangement uses TRBV9 and TRBJ2-3, with D possibly being TRBD2 (7 bases). V lost 1 base and J lost 5, with 11 bases in between. The germline gives CDR1 SGDLS, CDR2 YYNGEE. This CDR3 spans 14 amino acids. CDR3 loop: CASSVIGGRDTQYF. CDR3 sequence (DNA): TGTGCCAGCAGCGTAATCGGGGGGCGAGATACGCAGTATTTT. Full variable domain (rest looked up from reference TRBV9 and TRBJ2-3): DSGVTQTPKHLITATGQRVTLRCSPRSGDLSVYWYQQSLDQGLQFLIQYYNGEERAKGNILERFSAQQFPDLHSELNLSSLELGDSALYFCASSVIGGRDTQYFGPGTRLTVL.

In its sample, this clone was seen once. The V and J genes are TRBV19 and TRBJ2-2, with a possible D match to TRBD2 (7 bases). The CDR3 totals 15 residues. V was clipped by 6 bases and J by 6 bases, with 17 bases between them. The germline CDR1 and CDR2 sequences are LNHDA and SQIVND (reference sequence). Here the CDR3 reads CASSRGGQRPGELFF. Here the CDR3 DNA reads TGTGCCAGTAGCCGCGGGGGACAAAGGCCCGGGGAGCTGTTTTTT.